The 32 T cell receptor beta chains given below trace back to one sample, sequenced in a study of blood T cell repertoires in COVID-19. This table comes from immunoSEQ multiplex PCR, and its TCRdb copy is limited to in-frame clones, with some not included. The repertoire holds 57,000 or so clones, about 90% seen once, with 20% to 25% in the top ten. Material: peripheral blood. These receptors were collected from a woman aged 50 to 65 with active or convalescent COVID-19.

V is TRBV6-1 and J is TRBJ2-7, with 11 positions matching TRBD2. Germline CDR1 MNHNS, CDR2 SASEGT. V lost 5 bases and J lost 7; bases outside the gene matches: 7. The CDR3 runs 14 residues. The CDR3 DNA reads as TGTGCCAGCAGTCAAGGACTAGCGGGTAGGGAGCAGTACTTC. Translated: CASSQGLAGREQYF.

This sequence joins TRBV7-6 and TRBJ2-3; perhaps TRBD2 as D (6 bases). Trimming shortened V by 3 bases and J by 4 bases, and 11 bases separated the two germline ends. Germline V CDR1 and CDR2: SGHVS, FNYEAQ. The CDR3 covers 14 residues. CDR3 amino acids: CASSLYGSADTQYF. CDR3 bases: TGTGCCAGCAGCTTGTACGGGAGTGCAGATACGCAGTATTTT.

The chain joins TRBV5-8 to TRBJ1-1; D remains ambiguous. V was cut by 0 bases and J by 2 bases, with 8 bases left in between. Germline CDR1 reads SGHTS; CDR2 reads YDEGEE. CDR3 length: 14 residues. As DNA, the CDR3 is TGTGCCAGCAGCTTGGCCGCGGCAAACACTGAAGCTTTCTTT. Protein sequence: CASSLAAANTEAFF. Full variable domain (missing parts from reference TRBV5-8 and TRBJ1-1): EAGVTQSPTHLIKTRGQQATLRCSPISGHTSVYWYQQALGLGLQFLLWYDEGEERNRGNFPPRFSGRQFPNYSSELNVNALELEDSALYLCASSLAAANTEAFFGQGTRLTVV.

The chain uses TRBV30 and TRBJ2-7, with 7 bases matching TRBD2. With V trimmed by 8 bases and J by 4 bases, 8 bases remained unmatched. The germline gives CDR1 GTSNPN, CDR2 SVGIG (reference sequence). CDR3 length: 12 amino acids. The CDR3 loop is CAVRDYGYEQYF. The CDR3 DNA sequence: TGTGCCGTGAGGGACTACGGGTACGAGCAGTACTTC.

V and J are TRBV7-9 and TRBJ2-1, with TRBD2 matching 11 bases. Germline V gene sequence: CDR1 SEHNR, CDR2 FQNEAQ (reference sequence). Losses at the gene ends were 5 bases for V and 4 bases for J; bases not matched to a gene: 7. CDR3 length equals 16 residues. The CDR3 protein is CASSGLAGGPYNEQFF. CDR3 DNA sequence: TGTGCCAGCAGCGGTTTAGCGGGAGGGCCGTACAATGAGCAGTTCTTC.

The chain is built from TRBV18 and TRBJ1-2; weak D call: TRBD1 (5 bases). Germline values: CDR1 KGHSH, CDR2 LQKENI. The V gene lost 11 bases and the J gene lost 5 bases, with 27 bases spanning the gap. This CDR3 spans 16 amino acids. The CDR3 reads CALQEGHSKGSYGYTF. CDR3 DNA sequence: TGTGCCCTTCAGGAGGGCCACTCAAAGGGGTCGTATGGCTACACCTTC.

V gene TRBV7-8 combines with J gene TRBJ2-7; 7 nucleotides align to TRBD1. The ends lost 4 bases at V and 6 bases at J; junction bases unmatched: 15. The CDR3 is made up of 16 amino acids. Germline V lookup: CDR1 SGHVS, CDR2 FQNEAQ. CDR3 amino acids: CASSCPGTASSCEQYF. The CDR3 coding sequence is TGTGCCAGCAGCTGCCCCGGGACAGCCTCTTCTTGCGAGCAGTACTTC.

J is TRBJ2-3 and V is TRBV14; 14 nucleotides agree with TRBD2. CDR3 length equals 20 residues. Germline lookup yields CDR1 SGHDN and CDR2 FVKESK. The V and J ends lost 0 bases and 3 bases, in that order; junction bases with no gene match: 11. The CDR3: CASSQDWGLAGAGATDTQYF. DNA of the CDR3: TGTGCCAGCAGCCAAGATTGGGGACTAGCGGGAGCAGGAGCGACAGATACGCAGTATTTT.

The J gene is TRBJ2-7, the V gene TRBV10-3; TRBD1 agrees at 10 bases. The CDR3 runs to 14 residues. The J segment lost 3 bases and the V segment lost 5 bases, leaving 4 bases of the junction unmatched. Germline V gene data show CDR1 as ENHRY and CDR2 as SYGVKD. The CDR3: CAISWDRGYYEQYF. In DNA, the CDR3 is TGTGCCATCAGTTGGGACAGGGGATACTACGAGCAGTACTTC.

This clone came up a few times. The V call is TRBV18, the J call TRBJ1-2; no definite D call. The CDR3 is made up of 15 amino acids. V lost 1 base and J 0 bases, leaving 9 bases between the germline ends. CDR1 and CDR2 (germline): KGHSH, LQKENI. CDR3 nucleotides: TGTGCCAGCTCACCACAACGAGATACTAACTATGGCTACACCTTC. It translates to CASSPQRDTNYGYTF.

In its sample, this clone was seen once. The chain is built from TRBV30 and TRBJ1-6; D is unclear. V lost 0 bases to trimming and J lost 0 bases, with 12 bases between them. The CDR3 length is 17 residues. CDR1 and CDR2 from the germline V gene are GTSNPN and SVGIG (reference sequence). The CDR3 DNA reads TGTGCCTGGAGTGTAATGGTCGCGAGCTCCTATAATTCACCCCTCCACTTT. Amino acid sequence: CAWSVMVASSYNSPLHF. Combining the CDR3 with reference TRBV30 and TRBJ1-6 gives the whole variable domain SQTIHQWPATLVQPVGSPLSLECTVEGTSNPNLYWYRQAAGRGLQLLFYSVGIGQISSEVPQNLSASRPQDRQFILSSKKLLLSDSGFYLCAWSVMVASSYNSPLHFGNGTRLTVT.

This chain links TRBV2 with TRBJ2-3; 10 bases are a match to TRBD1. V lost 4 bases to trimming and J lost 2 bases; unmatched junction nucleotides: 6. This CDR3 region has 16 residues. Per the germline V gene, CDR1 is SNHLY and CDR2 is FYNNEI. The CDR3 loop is CASSVGQGEVTDTQYF. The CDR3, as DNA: TGTGCCAGCAGTGTAGGACAGGGGGAAGTCACAGATACGCAGTATTTT.

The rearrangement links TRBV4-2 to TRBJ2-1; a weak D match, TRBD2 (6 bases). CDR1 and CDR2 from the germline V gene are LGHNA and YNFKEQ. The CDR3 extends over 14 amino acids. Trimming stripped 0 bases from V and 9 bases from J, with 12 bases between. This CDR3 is CASSQEGRAGEQFF. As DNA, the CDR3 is TGTGCCAGCAGCCAAGAAGGTCGAGCGGGTGAGCAGTTCTTC.

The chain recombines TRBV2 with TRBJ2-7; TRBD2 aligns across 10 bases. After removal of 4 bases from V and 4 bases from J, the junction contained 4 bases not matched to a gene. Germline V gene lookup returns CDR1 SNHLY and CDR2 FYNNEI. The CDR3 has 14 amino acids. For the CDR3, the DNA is TGTGCCAGCAGTGCCGGGACTAGCGTTTACGAGCAGTACTTC. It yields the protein CASSAGTSVYEQYF.

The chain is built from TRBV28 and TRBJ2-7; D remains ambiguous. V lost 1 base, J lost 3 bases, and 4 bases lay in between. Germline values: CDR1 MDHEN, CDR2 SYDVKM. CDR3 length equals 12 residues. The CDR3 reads CASSLSFYEQYF. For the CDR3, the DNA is TGTGCCAGCAGTTTATCATTCTACGAGCAGTACTTC.

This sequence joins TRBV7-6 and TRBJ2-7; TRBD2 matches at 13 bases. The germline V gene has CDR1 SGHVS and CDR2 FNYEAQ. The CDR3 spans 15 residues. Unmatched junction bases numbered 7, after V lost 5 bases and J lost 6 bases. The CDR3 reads CASSPRTSGSSEQYF. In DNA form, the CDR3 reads TGTGCCAGCAGCCCCCGGACTAGCGGGAGCTCCGAGCAGTACTTC.

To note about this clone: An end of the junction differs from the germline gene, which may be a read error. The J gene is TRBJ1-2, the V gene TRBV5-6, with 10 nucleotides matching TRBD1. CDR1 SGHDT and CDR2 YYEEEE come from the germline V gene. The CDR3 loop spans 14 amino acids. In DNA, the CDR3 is TGTGCCAGCAGTTTGGGACAGGGGATCTATGGCTACACCTTC. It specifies CASSLGQGIYGYTF.

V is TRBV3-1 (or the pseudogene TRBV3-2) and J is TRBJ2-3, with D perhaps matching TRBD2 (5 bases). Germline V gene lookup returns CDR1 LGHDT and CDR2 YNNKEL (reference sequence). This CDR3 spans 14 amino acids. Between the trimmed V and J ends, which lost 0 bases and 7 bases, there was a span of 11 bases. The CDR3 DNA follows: TGTGCCAGCAGCCAAGAGGGCGGGCCTAATACGCAGTATTTT. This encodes CASSQEGGPNTQYF.

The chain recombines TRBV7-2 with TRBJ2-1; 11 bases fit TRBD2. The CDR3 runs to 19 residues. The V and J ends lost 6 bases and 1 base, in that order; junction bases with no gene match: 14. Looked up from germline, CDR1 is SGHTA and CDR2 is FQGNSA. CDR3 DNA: TGTGCCAGCAGATTAAGGGGAGCTAGCGGGAGGTCTTCCTACAATGAGCAGTTCTTC. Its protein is CASRLRGASGRSSYNEQFF.

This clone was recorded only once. CDR3 bases: TGTGCCAGCAGTACCGGGACAGGGGCTCACAATGAGCAGTTCTTC. Amino acid sequence: CASSTGTGAHNEQFF. The chain couples TRBV2 to TRBJ2-1; 10 nucleotides line up with TRBD1. The V segment lost 5 bases and the J segment 5 bases; nucleotides outside the gene matches: 6. The CDR3 runs 15 residues. Germline V lookup: CDR1 SNHLY, CDR2 FYNNEI.

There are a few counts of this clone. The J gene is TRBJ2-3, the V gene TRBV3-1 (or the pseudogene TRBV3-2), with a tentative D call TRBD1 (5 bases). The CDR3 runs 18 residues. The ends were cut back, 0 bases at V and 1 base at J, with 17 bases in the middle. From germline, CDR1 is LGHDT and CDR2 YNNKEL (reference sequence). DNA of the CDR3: TGTGCCAGCAGCCAAGATCTTGACAGCCCATACCGCACAGATACGCAGTATTTT. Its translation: CASSQDLDSPYRTDTQYF.

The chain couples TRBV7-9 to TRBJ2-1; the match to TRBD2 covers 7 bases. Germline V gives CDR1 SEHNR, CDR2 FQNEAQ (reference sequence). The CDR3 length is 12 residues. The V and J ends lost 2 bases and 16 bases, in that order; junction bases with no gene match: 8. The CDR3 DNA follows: TGTGCCAGCAGCTTAAATAGGGAGGGCCCTTTCTTC. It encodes CASSLNREGPFF.

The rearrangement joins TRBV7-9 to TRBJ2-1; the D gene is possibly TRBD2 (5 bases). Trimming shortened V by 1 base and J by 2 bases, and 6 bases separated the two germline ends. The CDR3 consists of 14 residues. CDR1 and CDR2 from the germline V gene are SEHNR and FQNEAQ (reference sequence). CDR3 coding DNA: TGTGCCAGCAGCTTAGTGACTACCTACAATGAGCAGTTCTTC. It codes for CASSLVTTYNEQFF.

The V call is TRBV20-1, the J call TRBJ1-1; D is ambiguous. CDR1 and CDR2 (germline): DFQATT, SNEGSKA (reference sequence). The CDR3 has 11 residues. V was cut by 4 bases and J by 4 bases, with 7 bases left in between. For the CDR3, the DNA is TGCAGTGCTACCGTTGTCACTGAAGCTTTCTTT. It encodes CSATVVTEAFF.

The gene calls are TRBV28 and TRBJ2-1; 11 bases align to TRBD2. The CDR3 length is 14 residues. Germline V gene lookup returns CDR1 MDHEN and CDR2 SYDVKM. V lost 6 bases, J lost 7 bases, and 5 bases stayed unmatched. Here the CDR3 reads CASSLAGGGNEQFF. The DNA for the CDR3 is TGTGCCAGCAGCTTAGCGGGAGGGGGGAATGAGCAGTTCTTC.

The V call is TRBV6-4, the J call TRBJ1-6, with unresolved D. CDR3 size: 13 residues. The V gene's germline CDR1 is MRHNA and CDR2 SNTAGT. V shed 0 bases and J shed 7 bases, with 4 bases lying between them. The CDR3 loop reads CASSDSRNSPLHF. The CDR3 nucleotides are TGTGCCAGCAGTGACTCTAGAAATTCACCCCTCCACTTT.

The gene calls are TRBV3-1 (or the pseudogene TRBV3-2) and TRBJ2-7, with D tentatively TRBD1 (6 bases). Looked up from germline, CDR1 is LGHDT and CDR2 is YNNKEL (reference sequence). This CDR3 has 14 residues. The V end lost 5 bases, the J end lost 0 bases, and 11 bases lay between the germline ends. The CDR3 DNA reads TGTGCCAGCAGCTACGGACAGAACTCCTACGAGCAGTACTTC. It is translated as CASSYGQNSYEQYF.

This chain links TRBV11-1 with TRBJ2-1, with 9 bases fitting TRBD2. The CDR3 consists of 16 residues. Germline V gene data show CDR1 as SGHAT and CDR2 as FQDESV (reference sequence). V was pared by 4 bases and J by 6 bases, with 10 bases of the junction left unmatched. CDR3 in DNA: TGTGCCAGCAGCTCTGGGGGCGGGAGGGGCCTCAATGAGCAGTTCTTC. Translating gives CASSSGGGRGLNEQFF. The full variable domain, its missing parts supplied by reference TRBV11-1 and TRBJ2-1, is EAEVAQSPRYKITEKSQAVAFWCDPISGHATLYWYRQILGQGPELLVQFQDESVVDDSQLPKDRFSAERLKGVDSTLKIQPAELGDSAMYLCASSSGGGRGLNEQFFGPGTRLTVL.

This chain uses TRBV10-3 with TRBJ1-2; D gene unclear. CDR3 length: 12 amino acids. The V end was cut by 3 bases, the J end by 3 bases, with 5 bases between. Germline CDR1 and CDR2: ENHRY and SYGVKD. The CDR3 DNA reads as TGTGCCATCAGTGATCGGGACTATGGCTACACCTTC. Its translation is CAISDRDYGYTF.

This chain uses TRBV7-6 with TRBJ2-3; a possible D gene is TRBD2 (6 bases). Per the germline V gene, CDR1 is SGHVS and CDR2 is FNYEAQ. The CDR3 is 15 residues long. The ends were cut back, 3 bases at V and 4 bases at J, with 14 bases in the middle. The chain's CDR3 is CASSLRPGVADTQYF. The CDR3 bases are TGTGCCAGCAGCTTGCGCCCGGGAGTGGCAGATACGCAGTATTTT.

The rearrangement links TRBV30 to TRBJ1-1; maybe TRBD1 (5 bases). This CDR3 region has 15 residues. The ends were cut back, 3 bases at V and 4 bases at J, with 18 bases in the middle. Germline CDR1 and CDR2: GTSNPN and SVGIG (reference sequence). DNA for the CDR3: TGTGCCTGGAGCCAGGACACCTCTGGAAGCACTGAAGCTTTCTTT. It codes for CAWSQDTSGSTEAFF.

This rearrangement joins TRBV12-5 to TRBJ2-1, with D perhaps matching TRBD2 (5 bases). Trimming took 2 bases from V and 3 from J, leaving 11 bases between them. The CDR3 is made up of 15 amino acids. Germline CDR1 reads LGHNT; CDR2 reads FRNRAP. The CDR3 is CASGLNPGNYNEQFF. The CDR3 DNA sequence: TGTGCTAGTGGTTTGAATCCGGGGAACTACAATGAGCAGTTCTTC.